This TCR beta chain was documented in a study of blood T cell repertoires in COVID-19. As for the study in general: COVID-19 samples, acute and convalescent, were from the United States, Italy and Spain. From T cells, B-cell-depleted T cells, or PBMCs came the material, which was cDNA or gDNA.

How the authors handled the data: Estimates of nucleated cell counts were drawn from the amplification of reference gene primers. Profiling relied on immunoSEQ multiplex PCR, and the TCRdb table lists in-frame clones only, not all of them. That table supplies the V and J calls and clone size; D and trimming were determined from the DNA. This table holds 110,000 to 150,000 clones, 85% to 90% found once. Material: peripheral blood. The sequence came from a woman aged 80 or over with acute or convalescent COVID-19.

The CDR3 loop is CASSLVEGQPGYGYTF. In DNA, the CDR3 is TGCGCCAGCAGCTTGGTCGAAGGACAGCCAGGCTATGGCTACACCTTC. V and J are TRBV5-1 and TRBJ1-2; D perhaps matches TRBD1 (6 bases). Trimming shortened V by 0 bases and J by 4 bases, and 16 bases separated the two germline ends. The germline CDR1 and CDR2 sequences are SGHRS and YFSETQ. This CDR3 spans 16 amino acids. Combining the CDR3 with reference TRBV5-1 and TRBJ1-2 gives the whole variable domain KAGVTQTPRYLIKTRGQQVTLSCSPISGHRSVSWYQQTPGQGLQFLFEYFSETQRNKGNFPGRFSGRQFSNSRSEMNVSTLELGDSALYLCASSLVEGQPGYGYTFGSGTRLTVV.